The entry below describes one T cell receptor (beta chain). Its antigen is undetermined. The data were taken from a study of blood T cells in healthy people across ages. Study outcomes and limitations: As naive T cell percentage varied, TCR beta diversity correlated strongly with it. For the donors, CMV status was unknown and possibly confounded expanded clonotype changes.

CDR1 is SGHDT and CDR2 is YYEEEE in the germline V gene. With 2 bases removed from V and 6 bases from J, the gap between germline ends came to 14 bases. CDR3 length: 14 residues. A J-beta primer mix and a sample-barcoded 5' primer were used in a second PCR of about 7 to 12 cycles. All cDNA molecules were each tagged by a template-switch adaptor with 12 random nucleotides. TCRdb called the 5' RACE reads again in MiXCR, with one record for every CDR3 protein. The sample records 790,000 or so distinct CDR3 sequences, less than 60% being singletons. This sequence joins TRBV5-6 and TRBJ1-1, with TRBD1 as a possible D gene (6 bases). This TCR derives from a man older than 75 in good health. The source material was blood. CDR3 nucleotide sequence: TGTGCCAGCAGCTTTGGGGGGGCAAGCCCTGAAGCTTTCTTT. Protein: CASSFGGASPEAFF. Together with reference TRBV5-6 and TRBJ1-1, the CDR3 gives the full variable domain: DAGVTQSPTHLIKTRGQQVTLRCSPKSGHDTVSWYQQALGQGPQFIFQYYEEEERQRGNFPDRFSGHQFPNYSSELNVNALLLGDSALYLCASSFGGASPEAFFGQGTRLTVV.